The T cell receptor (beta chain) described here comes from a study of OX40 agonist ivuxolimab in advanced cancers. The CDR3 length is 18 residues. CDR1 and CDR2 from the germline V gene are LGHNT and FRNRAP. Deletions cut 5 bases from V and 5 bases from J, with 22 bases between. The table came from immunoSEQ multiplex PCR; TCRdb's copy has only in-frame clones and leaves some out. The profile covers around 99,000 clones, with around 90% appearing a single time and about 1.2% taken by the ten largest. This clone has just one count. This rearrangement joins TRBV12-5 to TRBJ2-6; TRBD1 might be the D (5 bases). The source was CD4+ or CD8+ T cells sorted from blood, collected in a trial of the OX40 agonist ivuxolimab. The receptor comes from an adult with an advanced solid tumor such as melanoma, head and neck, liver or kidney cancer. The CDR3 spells CASGDGTAGQSRANVLTF. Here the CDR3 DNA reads TGTGCTAGTGGTGATGGCACTGCAGGACAAAGTCGGGCCAACGTCCTGACTTTC.